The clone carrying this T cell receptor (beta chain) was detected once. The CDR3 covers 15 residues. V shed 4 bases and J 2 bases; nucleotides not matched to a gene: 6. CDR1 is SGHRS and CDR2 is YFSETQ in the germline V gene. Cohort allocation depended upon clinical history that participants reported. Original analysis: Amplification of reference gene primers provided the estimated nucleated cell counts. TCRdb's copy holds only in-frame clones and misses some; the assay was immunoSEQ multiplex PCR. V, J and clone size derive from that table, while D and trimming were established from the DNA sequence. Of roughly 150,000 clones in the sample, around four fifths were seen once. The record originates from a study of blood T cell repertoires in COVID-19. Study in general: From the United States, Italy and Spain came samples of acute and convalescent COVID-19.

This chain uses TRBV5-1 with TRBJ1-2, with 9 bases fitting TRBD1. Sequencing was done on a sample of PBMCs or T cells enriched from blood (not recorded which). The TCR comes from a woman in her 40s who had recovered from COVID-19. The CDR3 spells CASSGGTGFNYGYTF. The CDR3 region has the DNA TGCGCCAGCAGCGGAGGGACAGGGTTCAACTATGGCTACACCTTC.